Below, 27 T cell receptor beta chains from the same sample are listed, as sequenced in a study of cytomegalovirus exposure and HLA in healthy donors. Researchers ran the PCR with 60 Vbeta and 13 Jbeta primers. Clones were read by immunoSEQ multiplex PCR, and TCRdb kept only the in-frame ones, dropping some. The sample includes about 150,000 clones, around 80% of them seen just once. Source material: PBMCs. Source of these receptors: a man between 25 and 39 years old in good health and CMV-seropositive.

The chain carries TRBV28 and TRBJ1-4; TRBD1 aligns across 8 bases. V shed 7 bases and J 7 bases; nucleotides not matched to a gene: 8. This CDR3 comprises 14 residues. CDR1 is MDHEN, CDR2 SYDVKM, per germline. CDR3 region: CASTQDRDFEKLFF. For the CDR3, the DNA is TGTGCCAGCACACAGGACAGGGACTTTGAAAAACTGTTTTTT.

There are a few counts of this clone. The chain is built from TRBV19 and TRBJ1-4; D may be TRBD1 (6 bases). This CDR3 is 14 amino acids long. Between the trimmed V and J ends, which lost 7 bases and 7 bases, there was a span of 16 bases. Germline values: CDR1 LNHDA, CDR2 SQIVND (reference sequence). CDR3 sequence reads: CASMGAGLREKLFF. As DNA, the CDR3 is TGTGCCAGTATGGGGGCAGGGCTTCGTGAAAAACTGTTTTTT.

Remarks on this clone: The same CDR3 is also encoded by other DNA sequences in this sample. The chain carries TRBV28 and TRBJ2-5; 8 bases are shared with TRBD1. J lost 4 bases, V lost 6 bases, and 7 bases had no gene match. The CDR3 is 14 residues long. Germline V lookup: CDR1 MDHEN, CDR2 SYDVKM. The CDR3 here is CASRKTGGRETQYF. CDR3 DNA sequence: TGTGCCAGCAGAAAAACAGGGGGTCGAGAGACCCAGTACTTC.

The J gene is TRBJ2-1, the V gene TRBV5-3; no definite D call. TRBV5-3 qualifies as an ORF whose function is uncertain. Trimming took 8 bases from V and 4 from J, leaving 19 bases between them. The CDR3 is made up of 15 amino acids. This CDR3 is CASSTRLGEYNEQFF. In DNA form, the CDR3 reads TGTGCCAGCAGCACCCGGCTGGGCGAGTACAATGAGCAGTTCTTC.

The chain carries TRBV30 and TRBJ2-7, with a possible D match to TRBD2 (5 bases). CDR3 length: 14 residues. V lost 0 bases and J lost 7, with 16 bases in between. Germline V gene sequence: CDR1 GTSNPN, CDR2 SVGIG (reference sequence). The CDR3 spells CAWSVLEGTREQYF. For the CDR3, the DNA is TGTGCCTGGAGTGTACTTGAGGGAACGAGGGAGCAGTACTTC.

The V call is TRBV5-1, the J call TRBJ1-1; TRBD1 matches at 10 bases. Trimming at V came to 7 bases and at J to 4 bases, leaving 7 bases not matched to a gene. Germline CDR1 reads SGHRS; CDR2 reads YFSETQ. There are 14 residues in the CDR3. CDR3 amino acids: CASLLGTGATEAFF. The CDR3 region has the DNA TGCGCCAGCCTCCTGGGGACAGGGGCCACTGAAGCTTTCTTT.

The chain joins TRBV4-2 to TRBJ1-2, with 8 bases identical to TRBD1. The CDR3 sequence is 15 residues long. Per the germline V gene, CDR1 is LGHNA and CDR2 is YNFKEQ. The V segment lost 1 base and the J segment 4 bases; nucleotides outside the gene matches: 5. The chain's CDR3 is CASSQADRALYGYTF. The CDR3 DNA sequence: TGTGCCAGCAGCCAAGCGGACAGGGCGCTCTATGGCTACACCTTC.

In its sample, this clone was seen a few times. The V call is TRBV5-6, the J call TRBJ1-5, with 8 bases aligning to TRBD1. Looked up from germline, CDR1 is SGHDT and CDR2 is YYEEEE. Unmatched junction bases numbered 10, after V lost 4 bases and J lost 10 bases. This CDR3 is built from 14 residues. In nucleotides, the CDR3 is TGTGCCAGCAGCCTTCGACAGGGGTCGCAACCCCAGCATTTT. It yields the protein CASSLRQGSQPQHF.

The chain recombines TRBV4-2 with TRBJ2-3, with 16 positions matching TRBD2. CDR3 length: 18 amino acids. With V trimmed by 0 bases and J by 4 bases, 4 bases remained unmatched. Per the germline V gene, CDR1 is LGHNA and CDR2 is YNFKEQ. The CDR3 nucleotides read TGTGCCAGCAGCCAAGAGGGGACTAGCGGGAGGGGGGCAGATACGCAGTATTTT. It encodes CASSQEGTSGRGADTQYF.

The chain employs TRBV27 and TRBJ1-2, with 11 bases matching TRBD1. The junction had 8 bases not matched to a gene; V was cut back by 3 bases and J by 8 bases. This CDR3 region has 15 residues. CDR1 and CDR2 (germline): MNHEY, SMNVEV (reference sequence). The CDR3 loop reads CASSFSQRTGGGYTF. CDR3 sequence (DNA): TGTGCCAGCAGTTTTTCTCAACGGACAGGGGGCGGCTACACCTTC.

The chain uses TRBV27 and TRBJ2-1, with TRBD2 matching 7 bases. CDR3 length: 14 residues. The V gene's germline CDR1 is MNHEY and CDR2 SMNVEV (reference sequence). V shed 2 bases and J 2 bases; nucleotides not matched to a gene: 0. The CDR3 loop is CASSLTSAYNEQFF. DNA for the CDR3: TGTGCCAGCAGTTTAACTAGCGCCTACAATGAGCAGTTCTTC.

There are a few counts of this clone. V is TRBV28 and J is TRBJ2-7; D gene unclear. The germline V gene has CDR1 MDHEN and CDR2 SYDVKM. The CDR3 is made up of 15 amino acids. Deletions cut 1 base from V and 1 base from J, with 11 bases between. The CDR3 loop reads CASSLSAEISYEQYF. CDR3 DNA: TGTGCCAGCAGTTTATCGGCGGAAATTTCCTACGAGCAGTACTTC.

This chain uses TRBV6-5 with TRBJ2-2, with a weak D call TRBD2 (5 bases). CDR1 is MNHEY and CDR2 is SVGAGI in the germline V gene. V gave up 7 bases and J gave up 6 bases, with 18 bases separating them. The CDR3 has 15 residues. This CDR3 reads CASNTHGEKAGELFF. The CDR3 bases are TGTGCCAGCAACACTCACGGGGAAAAGGCCGGGGAGCTGTTTTTT.

The chain joins TRBV9 to TRBJ2-2; unclear D gene. The CDR3 sequence is 12 residues long. Trimming took off 5 bases at V and 2 bases at J, with 4 bases between the two ends. Germline V CDR1 and CDR2: SGDLS, YYNGEE. In nucleotides, the CDR3 is TGTGCCAGCAGAACAAACACCGGGGAGCTGTTTTTT. Translated, it gives CASRTNTGELFF. The full variable domain, with the rest looked up from reference TRBV9 and TRBJ2-2, is DSGVTQTPKHLITATGQRVTLRCSPRSGDLSVYWYQQSLDQGLQFLIQYYNGEERAKGNILERFSAQQFPDLHSELNLSSLELGDSALYFCASRTNTGELFFGEGSRLTVL.

CDR3 region: CASSRQSNTEAFF. CDR3 in DNA: TGTGCCAGCAGTCGACAGTCGAACACTGAAGCTTTCTTT. The V and J genes are TRBV6-1 and TRBJ1-1; possibly TRBD1 for D (5 bases). V lost 5 bases and J lost 1, with 8 bases in between. Germline V gene data show CDR1 as MNHNS and CDR2 as SASEGT. The CDR3 contains 13 residues.

This clone was seen a handful of times. J is TRBJ2-2 and V is TRBV5-1; maybe TRBD2 (6 bases). Trimming took off 1 base at V and 3 bases at J, with 10 bases between the two ends. The length of the CDR3 is 15 residues. In germline, CDR1 is SGHRS, CDR2 YFSETQ. The CDR3 nucleotides are TGCGCCAGCAGCTTGACTAGCATAGACACCGGGGAGCTGTTTTTT. The encoded protein is CASSLTSIDTGELFF.

The V and J genes are TRBV7-2 and TRBJ2-2, with a weak D call TRBD2 (5 bases). The CDR3 spans 16 residues. V was cut by 5 bases and J by 1 base, with 14 bases left in between. Germline CDR1 is SGHTA and CDR2 is FQGNSA. In nucleotides, the CDR3 is TGTGCCAGCAGCAACCGGAGGCTATTGAACACCGGGGAGCTGTTTTTT. Translated: CASSNRRLLNTGELFF.

J is TRBJ2-6 and V is TRBV4-2, with unresolved D. V was clipped by 1 base and J by 1 base, with 5 bases between them. Germline V gives CDR1 LGHNA, CDR2 YNFKEQ. The CDR3 runs to 15 residues. The CDR3: CASSQGASGANVLTF. CDR3 nucleotides: TGTGCCAGCAGCCAAGGAGCGTCTGGGGCCAACGTCCTGACTTTC.

This clone was seen once. V gene TRBV15 combines with J gene TRBJ2-7, with TRBD1 matching over 10 bases. Germline V gene sequence: CDR1 LNHNV, CDR2 YYDKDF (reference sequence). There are 16 residues in the CDR3. V shed 0 bases, J shed 2 bases, and the junction held 4 bases outside the gene matches. CDR3 residues: CATSRDRGTGAYEQYF. The CDR3 DNA is TGTGCCACCAGCAGAGACCGGGGGACAGGGGCCTACGAGCAGTACTTC.

The CDR3 protein is CASSLGLANNEQFF. The DNA of the CDR3 is TGTGCCAGCAGCTTGGGACTAGCTAACAATGAGCAGTTCTTC. The chain is built from TRBV5-5 and TRBJ2-1; TRBD2 matches 7 bases. V was clipped by 0 bases and J by 5 bases; unmatched bases: 2. Germline values: CDR1 SGHKS, CDR2 YYEKEE (reference sequence). The CDR3 consists of 14 residues.

The chain joins TRBV5-1 to TRBJ2-3; TRBD2 aligns across 9 bases. Germline CDR1 is SGHRS and CDR2 is YFSETQ. Trimming removed 6 bases from V and 6 bases from J; junction bases left unmatched: 8. This CDR3 spans 14 amino acids. The DNA of the CDR3 is TGCGCCAGCACCATACAGCGGGGGGCGGATACGCAGTATTTT. Protein: CASTIQRGADTQYF.

The chain recombines TRBV4-2 with TRBJ2-5, with D perhaps matching TRBD2 (5 bases). The J call is doubtful: the DNA matches TRBJ2-7 better. Germline assignment: CDR1 LGHNA and CDR2 YNFKEQ. The CDR3 spans 15 residues. CDR3 DNA sequence: TGTGCCAGCAGCCAAGCCCCTAGCACCCACTACGAGCAGTACTTC. Its translation is CASSQAPSTHYEQYF.

V and J are TRBV7-2 and TRBJ1-1, with D perhaps matching TRBD1 (6 bases). CDR3 length: 15 residues. Trimming took off 5 bases at V and 4 bases at J, with 17 bases between the two ends. The germline V gene encodes CDR1 SGHTA and CDR2 FQGNSA. CDR3 bases: TGTGCCAGCAGCCTAAACAGGGCTGGAGGCACTGAAGCTTTCTTT. Translating it yields CASSLNRAGGTEAFF.

The V gene is TRBV2, the J gene TRBJ2-5; D might be TRBD2 (5 bases). Germline values: CDR1 SNHLY, CDR2 FYNNEI. V lost 3 bases, J lost 7 bases, and 18 bases lay in between. The CDR3 extends over 15 amino acids. The CDR3 is CASSEVGARSGTQYF. The CDR3 DNA reads TGTGCCAGCAGTGAGGTGGGAGCGAGGTCGGGGACCCAGTACTTC. The entire variable domain, with the rest obtained from reference TRBV2 and TRBJ2-5, is as follows: EPEVTQTPSHQVTQMGQEVILRCVPISNHLYFYWYRQILGQKVEFLVSFYNNEISEKSEIFDDQFSVERPDGSNFTLKIRSTKLEDSAMYFCASSEVGARSGTQYFGPGTRLLVL.

This chain links TRBV5-4 with TRBJ2-2; the match to TRBD2 covers 10 bases. The germline CDR1 and CDR2 sequences are SGHNT and YYREEE (reference sequence). CDR3 length equals 17 residues. J gave up 1 base and V 4 bases, and 7 bases lay outside the gene matches. The CDR3 is CASSTGGLAENTGELFF. CDR3 DNA sequence: TGTGCCAGCAGCACGGGCGGACTAGCGGAGAACACCGGGGAGCTGTTTTTT.

This chain links TRBV7-9 with TRBJ1-1, with 8 nucleotides matching TRBD1. Germline-derived CDR1 and CDR2 are SEHNR and FQNEAQ (reference sequence). The trim removed 4 bases at V and 1 base at J, leaving 5 bases unmatched. CDR3 length: 15 residues. Here the CDR3 DNA reads TGTGCCAGCAGCTCTTCGGGACAGGCGAACACTGAAGCTTTCTTT. Translation gives CASSSSGQANTEAFF.

This CDR3 reads CSVKLAGPYTDTQYF. The CDR3 DNA follows: TGCAGCGTTAAACTAGCGGGCCCCTACACAGATACGCAGTATTTT. This chain joins TRBV29-1 and TRBJ2-3; the match to TRBD2 covers 9 bases. The CDR3 extends over 15 amino acids. With V trimmed by 5 bases and J by 2 bases, 8 bases remained unmatched. Germline V lookup: CDR1 SQVTM, CDR2 ANQGSEA.